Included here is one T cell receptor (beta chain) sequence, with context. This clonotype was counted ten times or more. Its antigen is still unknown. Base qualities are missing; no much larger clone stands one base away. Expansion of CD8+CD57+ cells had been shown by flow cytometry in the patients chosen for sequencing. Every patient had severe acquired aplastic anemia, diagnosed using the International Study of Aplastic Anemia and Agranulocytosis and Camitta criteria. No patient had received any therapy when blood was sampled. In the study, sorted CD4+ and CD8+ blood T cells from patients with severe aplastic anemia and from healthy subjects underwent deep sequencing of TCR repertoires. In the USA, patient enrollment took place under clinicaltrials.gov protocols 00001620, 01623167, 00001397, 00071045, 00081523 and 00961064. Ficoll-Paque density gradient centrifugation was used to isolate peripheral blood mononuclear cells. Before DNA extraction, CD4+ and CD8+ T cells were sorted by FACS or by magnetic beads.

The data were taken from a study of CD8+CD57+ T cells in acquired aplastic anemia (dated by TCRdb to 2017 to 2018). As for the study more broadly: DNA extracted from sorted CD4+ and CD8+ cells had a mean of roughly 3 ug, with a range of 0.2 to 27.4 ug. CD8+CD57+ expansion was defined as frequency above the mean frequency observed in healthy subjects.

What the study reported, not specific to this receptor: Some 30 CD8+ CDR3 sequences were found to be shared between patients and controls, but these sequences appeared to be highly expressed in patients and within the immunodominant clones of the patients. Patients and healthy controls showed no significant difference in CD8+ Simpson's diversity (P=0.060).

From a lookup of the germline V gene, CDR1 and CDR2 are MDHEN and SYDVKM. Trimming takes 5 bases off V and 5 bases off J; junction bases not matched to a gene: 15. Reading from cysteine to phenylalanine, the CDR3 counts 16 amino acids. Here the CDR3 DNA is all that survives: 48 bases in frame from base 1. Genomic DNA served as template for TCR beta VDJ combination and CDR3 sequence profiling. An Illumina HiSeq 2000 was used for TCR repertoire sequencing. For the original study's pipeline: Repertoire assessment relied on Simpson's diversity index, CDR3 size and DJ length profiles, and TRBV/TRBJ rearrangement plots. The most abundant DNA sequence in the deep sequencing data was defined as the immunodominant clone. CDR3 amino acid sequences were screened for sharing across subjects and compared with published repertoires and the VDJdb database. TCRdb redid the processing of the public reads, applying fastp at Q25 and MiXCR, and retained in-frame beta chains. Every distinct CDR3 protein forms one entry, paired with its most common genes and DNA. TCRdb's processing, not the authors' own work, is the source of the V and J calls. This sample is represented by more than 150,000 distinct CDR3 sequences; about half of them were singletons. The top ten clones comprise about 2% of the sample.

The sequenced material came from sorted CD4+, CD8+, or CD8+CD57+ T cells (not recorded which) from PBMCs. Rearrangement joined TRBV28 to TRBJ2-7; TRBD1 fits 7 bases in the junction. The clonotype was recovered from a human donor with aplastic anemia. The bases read TGTGCCAGCAGTCAAACAGGGGCCCCAGCTCCTAACGAGCAGTACTTC. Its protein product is CASSQTGAPAPNEQYF. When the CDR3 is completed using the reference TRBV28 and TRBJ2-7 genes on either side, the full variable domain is DVKVTQSSRYLVKRTGEKVFLECVQDMDHENMFWYRQDPGLGLRLIYFSYDVKMKEKGDIPEGYSVSREKKERFSLILESASTNQTSMYLCASSQTGAPAPNEQYFGPGTRLTVT.